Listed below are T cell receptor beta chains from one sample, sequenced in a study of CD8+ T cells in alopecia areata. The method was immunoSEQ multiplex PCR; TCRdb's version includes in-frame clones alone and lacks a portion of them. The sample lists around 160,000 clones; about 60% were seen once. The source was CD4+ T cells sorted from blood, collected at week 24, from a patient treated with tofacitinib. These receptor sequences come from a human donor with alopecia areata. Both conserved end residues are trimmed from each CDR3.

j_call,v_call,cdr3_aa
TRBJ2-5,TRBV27,ASSLGRVKETQY
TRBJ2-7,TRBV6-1,ASSRPVGESYEQY
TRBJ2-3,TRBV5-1,ASSEPPRDTQY
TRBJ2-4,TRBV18,ASSPRVAEKNIQY
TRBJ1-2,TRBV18,ASSPQGANGYT
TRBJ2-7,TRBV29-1,SEGSYEQY
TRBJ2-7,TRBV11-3,ASSLVGQDYEQY
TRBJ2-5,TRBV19,ASSIVGGQETQY
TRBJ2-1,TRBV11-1,ASSLSSYNEQF
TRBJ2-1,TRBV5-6,ASRTSLSGAEQF
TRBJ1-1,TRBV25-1,ASSRGVNTEAF
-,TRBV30,AWSPGTGDEQY
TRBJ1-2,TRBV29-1,SVGQGAVNYGYT
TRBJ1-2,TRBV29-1,SVDDSYGYT
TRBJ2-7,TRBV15,ATSRGVGTGFHEQY
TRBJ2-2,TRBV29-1,SGRQAGELF
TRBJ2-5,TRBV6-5,ASSHRDTQETQY
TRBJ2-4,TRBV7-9,ASSSYKDRTAKNIQY
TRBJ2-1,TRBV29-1,SVHRGRSSEQF
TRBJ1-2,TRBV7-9,ASSTTTHNYGYT
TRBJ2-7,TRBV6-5,ASSYGVGSGGEFV
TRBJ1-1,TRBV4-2,ASSQVSLTNTEAF
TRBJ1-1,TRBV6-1,ASRNRGRDTEAF
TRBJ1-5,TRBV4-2,ASSQGGAHQPQH
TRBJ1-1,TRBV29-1,SAKQGSMNTEAF
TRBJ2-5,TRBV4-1,ASSLRPWGETQY
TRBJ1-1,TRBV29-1,SVGVHSNTEAF
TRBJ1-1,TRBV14,ASSQASWGNTEAF
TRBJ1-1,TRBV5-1,ASSLEHITEAF
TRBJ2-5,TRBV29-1,SVASRFQETQY
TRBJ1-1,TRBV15,ATSRDPGITEAF
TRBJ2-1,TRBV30,AWSVPNEQF
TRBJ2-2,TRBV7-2,ASSLGGTNTGELF
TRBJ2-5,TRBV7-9,ASSLAGSETQY
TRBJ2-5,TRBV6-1,ASTRFQETQY
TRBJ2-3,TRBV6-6,ASSYLRTSGTDTQY
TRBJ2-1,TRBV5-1,ASSFTNNEQF
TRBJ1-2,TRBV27,ASSFSIRPSRTNYGYT
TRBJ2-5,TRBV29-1,SAPAPQETQY
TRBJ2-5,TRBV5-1,ASSGQETQY